This TCR beta chain was captured in a study of metastatic and nonmetastatic thyroid tumors. The ends lost 5 bases at V and 5 bases at J; junction bases unmatched: 9. Germline V gene data show CDR1 as DFQATT and CDR2 as SNEGSKA (reference sequence). The CDR3 runs 15 residues. Prior to thyroid surgery, none of the patients had received any treatment. TCRdb re-called the PCR reads via MiXCR. Here the sample spans around 4,500 clones, roughly 35% being singletons. The clonotype originates from a male donor with papillary thyroid cancer or a benign thyroid nodule (not recorded which). Some clones in this sample may be carry-over from other donors' samples. The chain employs TRBV20-1 and TRBJ2-1; 10 bases are shared with TRBD2. The specimen sequenced was adjacent normal tissue. CDR3 nucleotides: TGCAGTGCTGAAGTTGGGACTAGCGTTCACAATGAGCAGTTCTTC. It translates to CSAEVGTSVHNEQFF.